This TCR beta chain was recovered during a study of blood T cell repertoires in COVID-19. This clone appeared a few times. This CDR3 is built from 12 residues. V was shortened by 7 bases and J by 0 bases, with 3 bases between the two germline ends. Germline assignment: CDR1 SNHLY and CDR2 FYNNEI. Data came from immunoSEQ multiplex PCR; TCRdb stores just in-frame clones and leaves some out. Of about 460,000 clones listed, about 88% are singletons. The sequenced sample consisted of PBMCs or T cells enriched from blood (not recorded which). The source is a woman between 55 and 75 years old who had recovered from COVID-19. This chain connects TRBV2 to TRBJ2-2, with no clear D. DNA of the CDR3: TGTGCCAGCACTTCGAACACCGGGGAGCTGTTTTTT. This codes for CASTSNTGELFF.